This TCR beta chain was profiled in a study of cytomegalovirus exposure and HLA in healthy donors. Remarks on this clone: The junction and the germline gene differ at one end; a read error may be behind it.

This CDR3 has 16 amino acids. Germline V lookup: CDR1 SEHNR, CDR2 FQNEAQ (reference sequence). It was with 60 Vbeta and 13 Jbeta primers that the PCR ran. Only in-frame clones appear in the TCRdb table, and some are missing; sequencing was by immunoSEQ multiplex PCR. Counted here are under 200,000 clones, roughly 80% occurring once; the ten biggest clones make up about 1.5%. Sequenced material: PBMCs. This TCR was sampled from a young woman in good health and CMV-seronegative. V is TRBV7-9 and J is TRBJ2-3, with D maybe TRBD2 (7 bases). The CDR3 spells CSSRKGEGTSTDTQYF. In nucleotides, the CDR3 is TGTTCCAGCAGGAAGGGGGAGGGAACTAGCACAGATACGCAGTATTTT.